One sample yielded the 19 T cell receptor beta chains listed below, sequenced in a study of Graves' ophthalmopathy and Graves' hyperthyroidism. Amplifying from RNA transcripts, the study obtained TCR beta CDR3 regions. HTBI primers were employed in first-round RT-PCR, then a second-round multiplex PCR followed. TCRdb ran MiXCR on the multiplex PCR reads and lists one entry per CDR3 protein. Of approximately 700,000 distinct CDR3 sequences in the sample, roughly 41% were seen once. Sequenced sample: peripheral blood. Every receptor here comes from an adult man with Graves' ophthalmopathy.

This clonotype was counted once. The V and J genes are TRBV6-5 and TRBJ2-7; 14 nucleotides align to TRBD2. Germline V gives CDR1 MNHEY, CDR2 SVGAGI. V lost 2 bases to trimming and J lost 2 bases; unmatched junction nucleotides: 2. This CDR3 is 16 amino acids long. CDR3 bases: TGTGCCAGCAGTTACGAGACTAGCGGGAGGGCCTACGAGCAGTACTTC. Protein product: CASSYETSGRAYEQYF.

The chain carries TRBV5-1 and TRBJ2-5; TRBD1 matches at 10 bases. The CDR3 has 14 amino acids. V lost 6 bases and J lost 1; bases outside the gene matches: 3. CDR1 and CDR2 (germline): SGHRS, YFSETQ. CDR3 amino acids: CASNRDRGQETQYF. The CDR3 DNA is TGCGCCAGCAACCGGGACAGGGGCCAAGAGACCCAGTACTTC.

This clonotype has ten or more counts. The chain employs TRBV11-2 and TRBJ1-1; no clear D. CDR1 SGHAT and CDR2 FQNNGV come from the germline V gene. The ends were cut back, 2 bases at V and 4 bases at J, with 2 bases in the middle. This CDR3 spans 11 amino acids. The DNA of the CDR3 is TGTGCCAGCAGCTTACCCACTGAAGCTTTCTTT. It is translated as CASSLPTEAFF. Looking up the rest from reference TRBV11-2 and TRBJ1-1 gives the full variable domain: EAGVAQSPRYKIIEKRQSVAFWCNPISGHATLYWYQQILGQGPKLLIQFQNNGVVDDSQLPKDRFSAERLKGVDSTLKIQPAKLEDSAVYLCASSLPTEAFFGQGTRLTVV.

CDR3 sequence reads: CASSLETGVETQYF. In DNA form, the CDR3 reads TGTGCCAGCAGCTTAGAAACAGGGGTAGAGACCCAGTACTTC. The V call is TRBV7-2, the J call TRBJ2-5, with 7 bases fitting TRBD1. The V gene end was trimmed by 1 base and the J gene end by 4 bases; junction bases not matched to a gene: 3. This CDR3 comprises 14 residues. Looked up from germline, CDR1 is SGHTA and CDR2 is FQGNSA.

The table lists this clonotype with a count of one. The rearrangement uses TRBV25-1 and TRBJ1-6; 10 bases line up with TRBD1. Per germline, CDR1 MGHDK and CDR2 SYGVNS. J lost 9 bases, V lost 3 bases, and 2 bases had no gene match. CDR3 length: 14 residues. CDR3 region: CASSDGQGVSPLHF. The DNA of the CDR3 is TGTGCCAGCAGTGACGGACAGGGGGTTTCACCCCTCCACTTT.

The V and J genes are TRBV5-1 and TRBJ2-7; TRBD1 is a possible D gene (6 bases). CDR3 length: 12 amino acids. V shed 4 bases and J shed 6 bases, with 11 bases lying between them. The germline V gene has CDR1 SGHRS and CDR2 YFSETQ. The CDR3 is CASSNTGPEQYF. The CDR3 DNA sequence: TGCGCCAGCAGCAATACAGGGCCCGAGCAGTACTTC.

The chain couples TRBV10-3 to TRBJ1-5; D is perhaps TRBD1 (6 bases). The CDR3 extends over 15 amino acids. V was pared by 10 bases and J by 0 bases, with 16 bases between. CDR1 and CDR2 (germline): ENHRY, SYGVKD. The CDR3 region has the DNA TGTGCCAGCAGCTCGGACAGAAGTAGCAATCAGCCCCAGCATTTT. Protein sequence: CASSSDRSSNQPQHF.

There are many counts of this clonotype. V and J are TRBV28 and TRBJ1-2; no clear D gene. The CDR3 extends over 14 amino acids. V lost 6 bases and J 8 bases, leaving 19 bases between the germline ends. Germline assignment: CDR1 MDHEN and CDR2 SYDVKM. CDR3 loop: CASRAGSLVEGYTF. The CDR3 region has the DNA TGTGCCAGCAGAGCCGGGAGCCTAGTAGAGGGCTACACCTTC.

The V gene is TRBV25-1, the J gene TRBJ2-7; the D is unclear. The CDR3 is made up of 13 amino acids. Trimming shortened V by 7 bases and J by 0 bases, and 10 bases separated the two germline ends. Germline CDR1 MGHDK, CDR2 SYGVNS. The CDR3 reads CASTNKPSYEQYF. The CDR3 DNA is TGTGCCAGCACTAACAAACCCTCCTACGAGCAGTACTTC.

Only a few counts were recorded for this clonotype. This chain joins TRBV6-6 and TRBJ1-2; TRBD1 matches at 8 bases. The CDR3 consists of 13 residues. V lost 6 bases to trimming and J lost 6 bases; unmatched junction nucleotides: 6. CDR1 and CDR2 from the germline V gene are MNHNY and SVGAGI (reference sequence). The CDR3 protein is CASSRDRRNGYTF. The DNA for the CDR3 is TGTGCCAGCAGCAGGGACAGGCGGAATGGCTACACCTTC.

The chain uses TRBV9 and TRBJ1-2; unclear D gene. Looked up from germline, CDR1 is SGDLS and CDR2 is YYNGEE. This CDR3 region has 16 residues. V lost 5 bases and J 1 base, leaving 18 bases between the germline ends. The CDR3 loop is CASSEAQPEINYGYTF. Written as DNA, the CDR3 is TGTGCCAGCAGTGAAGCCCAGCCCGAGATTAACTATGGCTACACCTTC.

This clonotype was seen more than once but under ten times. The chain joins TRBV5-4 to TRBJ1-1; no clear D. Germline values: CDR1 SGHNT, CDR2 YYREEE (reference sequence). CDR3 length: 14 residues. The V end lost 0 bases, the J end lost 5 bases, and 11 bases lay between the germline ends. CDR3 coding DNA: TGTGCCAGCAGCTTGGCGGGTTTACGGACTGAAGCTTTCTTT. It yields the protein CASSLAGLRTEAFF.

This clonotype was counted a few times. The rearrangement uses TRBV7-9 and TRBJ2-7, with a weak D call TRBD1 (7 bases). Germline loops: CDR1 SEHNR, CDR2 FQNEAQ (reference sequence). This CDR3 spans 13 amino acids. The V end was cut by 5 bases, the J end by 7 bases, with 15 bases between. CDR3 residues: CASSPRRGLEQYF. The CDR3 coding sequence is TGTGCCAGCAGCCCACGGAGGGGGCTTGAGCAGTACTTC.

Ten or more counts support this clonotype. The rearrangement joins TRBV29-1 to TRBJ2-7; 7 bases are a match to TRBD1. The germline V gene has CDR1 SQVTM and CDR2 ANQGSEA. The CDR3 is 12 amino acids. After removal of 3 bases from V and 4 bases from J, the junction contained 3 bases not matched to a gene. The CDR3 loop reads CSVEAGGYEQYF. For the CDR3, the DNA is TGCAGCGTTGAGGCAGGGGGTTACGAGCAGTACTTC.

In its sample, this clonotype was seen many times. The V and J genes are TRBV19 and TRBJ1-6, with D possibly being TRBD1 (6 bases). Trimming removed 6 bases at V and 7 bases at J, with 13 bases between. The CDR3 runs to 14 residues. Germline V gives CDR1 LNHDA, CDR2 SQIVND (reference sequence). In DNA form, the CDR3 reads TGTGCCAGTAGACTTCAGGGGCGGAATTCACCCCTCCACTTT. It specifies CASRLQGRNSPLHF.

As regards this clonotype: This sequence may be a read error, since a much larger clone differs from it by one base. The genes are TRBV6-5 and TRBJ1-6; D not certain. The V end lost 2 bases, the J end lost 10 bases, and 12 bases lay between the germline ends. The CDR3 runs 14 residues. Germline assignment: CDR1 MNHEY and CDR2 SVGAGI. The CDR3 nucleotides read TGTGCCAGCAGTTACACAGAGGGTAAGTCACCCCTCCACTTT. Translation: CASSYTEGKSPLHF.

As for this clonotype: One end of the junction varies from germline; a read error may be responsible. The CDR3 DNA reads as TGCGCCAGCAGCTTGGGGGGGGACACTTTTAAAGAGACCCAGTACTTC. Its protein product is CASSLGGDTFKETQYF. This chain joins TRBV7-9 and TRBJ2-5, with a weak D call TRBD2 (7 bases). CDR3 length: 16 residues. Germline V lookup: CDR1 SEHNR, CDR2 FQNEAQ (reference sequence).

The V and J genes are TRBV24-1 and TRBJ1-5; a weak D match, TRBD1 (6 bases). Trimming left V 3 bases short and J 4 bases short, with 15 bases between. This CDR3 has 16 residues. Looked up from germline, CDR1 is KGHDR and CDR2 is SFDVKD. The chain's CDR3 is CATSDPGRGGNQPQHF. CDR3 nucleotides: TGTGCCACCAGTGATCCAGGCAGGGGTGGGAATCAGCCCCAGCATTTT.

With respect to this clonotype: A read error may be the cause here, since a much bigger clone is one base away. The CDR3 coding sequence is TGTGCCAGTAGTATCGGACAGTGCCCTCGGAAAGCTTTCTTT. This codes for CASSIGQCPRKAFF. The chain combines TRBV19 with TRBJ1-1; maybe TRBD1 (6 bases). The CDR3 totals 14 residues. Trimming cost V 3 bases and J 9 bases, with 17 bases left between them. CDR1 is LNHDA, CDR2 SQIVND, per germline (reference sequence). The complete variable domain, with remaining parts taken from reference TRBV19 and TRBJ1-1, reads DGGITQSPKYLFRKEGQNVTLSCEQNLNHDAMYWYRQDPGQGLRLIYYSQIVNDFQKGDIAEGYSVSREKKESFPLTVTSAQKNPTAFYLCASSIGQCPRKAFFGQGTRLTVV.